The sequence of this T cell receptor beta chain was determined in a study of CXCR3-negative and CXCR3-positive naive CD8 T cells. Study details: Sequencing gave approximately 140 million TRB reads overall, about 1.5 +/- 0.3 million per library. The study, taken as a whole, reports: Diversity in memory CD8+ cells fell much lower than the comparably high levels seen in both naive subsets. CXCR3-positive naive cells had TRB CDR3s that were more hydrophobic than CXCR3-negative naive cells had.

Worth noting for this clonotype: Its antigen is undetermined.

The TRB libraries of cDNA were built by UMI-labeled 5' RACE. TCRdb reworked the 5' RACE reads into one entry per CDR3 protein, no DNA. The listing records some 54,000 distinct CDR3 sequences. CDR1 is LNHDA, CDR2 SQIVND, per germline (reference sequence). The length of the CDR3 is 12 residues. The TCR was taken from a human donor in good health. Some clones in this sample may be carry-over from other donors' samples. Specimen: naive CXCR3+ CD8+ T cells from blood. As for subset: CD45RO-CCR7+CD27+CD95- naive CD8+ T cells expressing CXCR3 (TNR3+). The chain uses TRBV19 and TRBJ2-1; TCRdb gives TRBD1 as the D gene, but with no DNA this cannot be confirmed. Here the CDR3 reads CASSISGGEQFF.